This T cell receptor (beta chain) came from a study of blood T cells in healthy people across ages (dated by TCRdb to 2014 to 2015). About the full investigation: Template switching captured roughly one uniquely barcoded TCR beta cDNA molecule per two T cells in model experiments. The donors were divided into four age groups: young (average roughly 17 years), middle-aged (around 41), aged (about 62) and long-lived (roughly 82). The study measured age-related changes in TCR beta repertoire diversity using deep sequencing normalized with unique cDNA molecular identifiers. For two donors (one aged 18 to 30 and one aged 80 or older), the study analyzed two additional independent replicas of 1 million unique cDNA reads from the same blood draw. The paper's findings and limits, for the study overall: Estimates of total diversity based on one million sequenced T cells were regarded as lower bounds and as underestimates. A strong correlation was found between observed TCR beta diversity and the percentage of naive T cells measured by flow cytometry. Since profiling was done on bulk unsorted PBMCs, naive and antigen-experienced compartments could not be conclusively compared. Compared with the aged group, the long-lived group had more naive CD4+ T cells, fewer expanded clones and increased TCR diversity, a pattern suggesting age selection. Because the CMV infection status of the donors was unknown, age-related changes in expanded clonotypes may potentially have been confounded. As age increased, observed TCR beta diversity per million T cells dropped in a roughly linear way, and a significant reduction was already evident by age 40.

Donors were about 36 systemically healthy Caucasian individuals from Russia aged about 6 to 100 years. About 10 milliliters of peripheral blood were collected from each donor into EDTA-treated Vacutainer tubes. Ficoll-Paque density-gradient centrifugation was used to isolate PBMCs, with at least 7 million per sample. Total RNA, at least 6 micrograms per sample, was extracted from PBMCs with Trizol reagent. For every donor, an aliquot of PBMCs went through flow cytometry to measure the percentages of naive CD45RAhigh/CD27high T cells. This clonotype has a count of ten or more. It has no known antigen specificity. Base qualities are not recorded, but no much larger clone differs from it by a single base. Trimming leaves V shorter by 8 bases and J shorter by 2 bases, with the junction holding 14 bases beyond the gene matches. Reading from cysteine to phenylalanine, the CDR3 counts 16 amino acids. Only the CDR3 DNA is retained, 48 bases long and in frame from the first base. The germline V gene specifies MNHEY as CDR1 and SVGEGT as CDR2.

Libraries were made using 5' RACE. The data were produced on an Illumina HiSeq 2500. A second PCR of about 6 to 12 cycles was performed with a sample-barcoded 5' primer and a J-beta primer mix. Each TCR beta cDNA molecule received a unique molecular identifier from a template-switch 5' adaptor carrying 12 random nucleotides. At least 2.5 million CDR3-containing paired-end reads were obtained from each sample. First-strand cDNA synthesis was performed from all RNA using the Mint cDNA synthesis kit, with priming by a TRBC-specific oligonucleotide. After uracil-DNA glycosylase treatment, a first 18-cycle PCR used universal primers M1SS and BC2_uni_R on all cDNA. The authors processed their data as follows. For normalization, 1 million high-quality reads, each with a distinct molecular identifier, were randomly selected from each sample. Reads with shared molecular identifiers were discarded instead of being binned into consensus sequences. MiTCR, with a Q25 quality threshold and the strictest error-elimination algorithm, was used for CDR3 identification, clonotype clustering and error correction. A nonparametric unseen species model with Euler transformation was used to estimate lower-bound total TCR beta diversity. Starting from the raw public reads, TCRdb applied fastp trimming at Q25, assembled clones with MiXCR and retained in-frame beta chains. Each entry merges the rows of one CDR3 protein and shows their most common DNA and genes. The V and J calls come from TCRdb's annotation, not from the publication. This sample is represented by more than 750,000 distinct CDR3 sequences; almost 30% of them were singletons. Together, the top ten hold roughly 10% of the sample.

A further study also used this sample, focusing on T cells of mothers and their children. In that second paper, the authors write: Nine systemically healthy Caucasian individuals served as donors, namely three mothers together with their six children. cDNA synthesis consumed the entire amount of extracted RNA, loaded at approximately 1.6 ug RNA in each 15 ul reaction. Sample barcodes and 2-4 random nucleotides were added via the M1S primer in the second PCR. Each mother yielded over 8.5 million TCR beta CDR3 reads and each child some 3 million reads. TCR recombination output is similarly shaped by thymic selection in related and unrelated pairs, with a minor effect exerted by inherited differences. Normalized repertoire overlap in related mother-child pairs was always slightly higher than in unrelated mother-child pairs, but the difference was never significant. Persistent microchimeric T cell clones were not detected, at a sensitivity of 95 to 100 clones per million clonotypes. The study used deep NGS to compare TCR beta repertoires of mothers and children, seeking features distinguishing related mother-child pairs from unrelated individuals. On average, the children were 11 +/- 4 years old, while the mothers were roughly 40 +/- 4 years old. After adapter ligation with NEBNext reagents, the libraries were sequenced on Illumina HiSeq 2000 with 100+100 nt paired-end reads. Mother and child libraries were prepared a month apart and sequenced in separate runs to prevent cross-contamination. For each donor, somewhere between roughly 450,000 and 2,000,000 distinct TCR beta clonotypes were identified. Naive TCR beta clonotypes were estimated from low-frequency clonotypes matched to each donor's FACS-determined naive share, without sorting.

Sequencing was done on a sample of blood. The chain joins TRBV6-2 or TRBV6-3 to TRBJ1-2; TRBD1 aligns with 7 central bases. This TCR was sampled from a woman between 40 and 50 years old in good health. The CDR3 amino acid sequence is: CASRRDSEALNYGYTF. The nucleotide sequence reads TGTGCCAGCCGCAGGGACAGCGAGGCCCTCAACTATGGCTACACCTTC.